A single sample gave rise to the 29 T cell receptor beta chains below, sequenced in a study of STAT3 mutations in large granular lymphocyte leukemia. Regarding the study as a whole: At least one immunodominant TCR beta clonotype appeared in every T-cell large granular lymphocyte leukemia patient.

Which antigens these TCRs recognize remains unknown. The protocol was immunoSEQ multiplex PCR, while the TCRdb copy is restricted to in-frame clones and leaves out a portion. This table holds approximately 42,000 clones, around 80% found once. Sequenced: PBMCs. The receptors shown here come from a human donor with T large granular lymphocyte leukemia. Some clones in this sample may be carry-over from other donors' samples.

The V call is TRBV11-2, the J call TRBJ2-1; TRBD2 matches at 7 bases. This CDR3 spans 15 amino acids. The germline gives CDR1 SGHAT, CDR2 FQNNGV. V gave up 2 bases and J gave up 4 bases; unmatched junction bases: 5. Here the CDR3 DNA reads TGTGCCAGCAGCTTACCGCCGGGGGGATACAATGAGCAGTTCTTC. Its protein is CASSLPPGGYNEQFF.

This chain's CDR3 is CASSQDFQAAGNTIYF. Here the CDR3 DNA reads TGTGCCAGCAGCCAAGATTTCCAGGCGGCTGGAAACACCATATATTTT. The chain is built from TRBV4-2 and TRBJ1-3; D unresolved. CDR3 size: 16 residues. In germline, CDR1 is LGHNA, CDR2 YNFKEQ. V lost 0 bases and J lost 2, with 11 bases in between.

The CDR3 protein is CASSSRTSGPAAGYEQFF. The CDR3 DNA sequence: TGTGCCAGCAGCTCCCGGACTAGCGGGCCCGCGGCGGGATATGAGCAGTTCTTC. The chain has TRBV7-2 and TRBJ2-1; 11 bases are shared with TRBD2. The CDR3 totals 18 residues. Germline V gives CDR1 SGHTA, CDR2 FQGNSA. The junction had 16 bases not matched to a gene; V was cut back by 4 bases and J by 8 bases.

V and J are TRBV6-1 and TRBJ1-1; D is undetermined. The ends were cut back, 8 bases at V and 0 bases at J, with 7 bases in the middle. CDR3 length: 12 residues. Germline V gene sequence: CDR1 MNHNS, CDR2 SASEGT. CDR3 sequence reads: CASGRVNTEAFF. As DNA, the CDR3 is TGTGCCAGCGGGAGAGTGAACACTGAAGCTTTCTTT.

The chain recombines TRBV11-2 with TRBJ1-2; possible D gene TRBD1, 6 bases. Germline loops: CDR1 SGHAT, CDR2 FQNNGV. This CDR3 comprises 16 residues. The V and J ends lost 2 bases and 4 bases respectively, with 17 bases between them. The CDR3 coding sequence is TGTGCCAGCAGCTTAAATGTGGGTCAGGGGAGCTATGGCTACACCTTC. Residues: CASSLNVGQGSYGYTF.

The genes are TRBV11-3 and TRBJ2-2; unclear D gene. The CDR3 loop spans 13 amino acids. The V gene's germline CDR1 is SGHNT and CDR2 YENEEA. The V and J ends lost 1 base and 5 bases respectively, with 5 bases between them. The CDR3 region has the DNA TGTGCCAGCAGCTTAGCAAGGACCGGGGAGCTGTTTTTT. It translates to CASSLARTGELFF. Supplemented by reference TRBV11-3 and TRBJ2-2, the full variable domain reads EAGVVQSPRYKIIEKKQPVAFWCNPISGHNTLYWYLQNLGQGPELLIRYENEEAVDDSQLPKDRFSAERLKGVDSTLKIQPAELGDSAVYLCASSLARTGELFFGEGSRLTVL.

The chain employs TRBV10-3 and TRBJ2-7, with 15 bases identical to TRBD2. V gave up 10 bases and J gave up 0 bases; unmatched junction bases: 10. This CDR3 spans 17 amino acids. Germline V gene data show CDR1 as ENHRY and CDR2 as SYGVKD. For the CDR3, the DNA is TGTGCCACCTCCGGGACTAGCGGGGGGTCTATCTCCTACGAGCAGTACTTC. Its protein product is CATSGTSGGSISYEQYF.

This sequence joins TRBV5-1 and TRBJ1-6; weak D call: TRBD1 (5 bases). This CDR3 spans 15 amino acids. Deletions cut 3 bases from V and 5 bases from J, with 12 bases between. From germline, CDR1 is SGHRS and CDR2 YFSETQ. The CDR3 spells CASSSQGLDNSPLHF. In DNA, the CDR3 is TGCGCCAGCAGCTCCCAGGGTCTCGATAATTCACCCCTCCACTTT.

The V gene is TRBV28, the J gene TRBJ2-7; the D gene could be TRBD1 or TRBD2 (5 bases each). V dropped 3 bases and J dropped 2 bases, with 17 bases sitting between them. Germline lookup yields CDR1 MDHEN and CDR2 SYDVKM. The CDR3 totals 16 residues. The CDR3 here is CASSFFGSGAAYEQYF. DNA of the CDR3: TGTGCCAGCAGTTTCTTCGGTTCCGGGGCCGCCTACGAGCAGTACTTC.

In its sample, this clone was seen a few times. The gene calls are TRBV28 and TRBJ2-6; no clear D. Between the trimmed V and J ends, which lost 8 bases and 1 base, there was a span of 3 bases. CDR3 size: 12 residues. The germline CDR1 and CDR2 sequences are MDHEN and SYDVKM. CDR3 residues: CASLSGANVLTF. The CDR3 DNA follows: TGTGCCAGCTTATCTGGGGCCAACGTCCTGACTTTC.

Remarks on this clone: A junction boundary mismatches the germline segment, possibly from a read error. V is TRBV5-1 and J is TRBJ2-5; 9 positions agree with TRBD1. The CDR3 contains 17 residues. Germline values: CDR1 SGHRS, CDR2 YFSETQ. CDR3 nucleotide sequence: TGTGCCAGCAGCTTGATGGGGACAGGGTTGGGAGAAGAGACCCAGTACTTC. Amino acid sequence: CASSLMGTGLGEETQYF.

The chain combines TRBV27 with TRBJ2-2, with D possibly being TRBD2 (6 bases). Trimming removed 11 bases at V and 5 bases at J, with 15 bases between. Germline V CDR1 and CDR2: MNHEY, SMNVEV (reference sequence). This CDR3 is 13 amino acids long. The CDR3 nucleotides read TGTGCCGCTAAAGGAGGGCGGACCGGGGAGCTGTTTTTT. Its translation: CAAKGGRTGELFF.

This clone was counted a single time. The chain recombines TRBV5-1 with TRBJ2-3; 7 positions agree with TRBD2. V lost 5 bases and J lost 3; bases outside the gene matches: 9. This CDR3 spans 15 amino acids. CDR1 and CDR2 from the germline V gene are SGHRS and YFSETQ. In DNA, the CDR3 is TGCGCCAGCAGGGGGGGGGTCGACGGGACAGATACGCAGTATTTT. It specifies CASRGGVDGTDTQYF.

This chain uses TRBV27 with TRBJ2-5; TRBD1 matches at 9 bases. This CDR3 comprises 16 residues. V was clipped by 5 bases and J by 5 bases; unmatched bases: 12. The V gene's germline CDR1 is MNHEY and CDR2 SMNVEV (reference sequence). The CDR3 DNA reads as TGTGCCAGCAGTCCCACCCGGACAGGGGCGCGGGAGACCCAGTACTTC. It yields the protein CASSPTRTGARETQYF.

The rearrangement links TRBV6-1 to TRBJ2-6; D is unclear. The germline CDR1 and CDR2 sequences are MNHNS and SASEGT. The V end was cut by 6 bases, the J end by 5 bases, with 11 bases between. This CDR3 has 14 amino acids. CDR3 DNA sequence: TGTGCCAGCAGGGACGGTTTCTGGGCCAACGTCCTGACTTTC. It yields the protein CASRDGFWANVLTF.

This chain uses TRBV27 with TRBJ1-2; a possible D gene is TRBD1 (6 bases). The CDR3 runs 17 residues. Trimming removed 5 bases from V and 6 bases from J, with 25 bases in between. Germline V gene data show CDR1 as MNHEY and CDR2 as SMNVEV (reference sequence). For the CDR3, the DNA is TGTGCCAGCAGTCCGCGAGGGGGAGGCAGCCTCCTAGATGGCTACACCTTC. Protein product: CASSPRGGGSLLDGYTF.

The chain joins TRBV28 to TRBJ1-4; TRBD1 might be the D (5 bases). Trimming took off 2 bases at V and 7 bases at J, with 14 bases between the two ends. CDR1 MDHEN and CDR2 SYDVKM come from the germline V gene. The length of the CDR3 is 15 residues. CDR3 sequence (DNA): TGTGCCAGCAGTTTAAGTCAGGGTAGCGGTGAAAAACTGTTTTTT. This translates into CASSLSQGSGEKLFF. Combining the CDR3 with reference TRBV28 and TRBJ1-4 gives the whole variable domain DVKVTQSSRYLVKRTGEKVFLECVQDMDHENMFWYRQDPGLGLRLIYFSYDVKMKEKGDIPEGYSVSREKKERFSLILESASTNQTSMYLCASSLSQGSGEKLFFGSGTQLSVL.

This clone turned up a few times. The V gene is TRBV7-9, the J gene TRBJ2-7; no firm D call. CDR1 is SEHNR, CDR2 FQNEAQ, per germline (reference sequence). V shed 0 bases and J shed 3 bases, with 12 bases lying between them. The CDR3 sequence is 15 residues long. The CDR3 coding sequence is TGTGCCAGCAGCTTAGCCGTCGGCAGCCTCTACGAGCAGTACGTC. It specifies CASSLAVGSLYEQYV.

The genes are TRBV14 and TRBJ1-3; D is unresolved. Per the germline V gene, CDR1 is SGHDN and CDR2 is FVKESK. Trimming removed 2 bases from V and 2 bases from J, with 16 bases in between. The CDR3 runs to 17 residues. The CDR3 here is CASSQYSGHSTGNTIYF. For the CDR3, the DNA is TGTGCCAGCAGCCAATATTCTGGGCATAGCACTGGAAACACCATATATTTT.

This rearrangement joins TRBV2 to TRBJ2-7; D uncertain. CDR1 SNHLY and CDR2 FYNNEI come from the germline V gene. V gave up 5 bases and J gave up 7 bases, with 12 bases separating them. CDR3 length: 12 amino acids. Here the CDR3 DNA reads TGTGCCAGCAGTAACGTCCTGACAGAGCAGTACGTC. This encodes CASSNVLTEQYV.

This clone turned up a few times. The rearrangement uses TRBV7-2 and TRBJ2-3, with D perhaps TRBD2 (5 bases). From germline, CDR1 is SGHTA and CDR2 FQGNSA. The CDR3 covers 13 residues. Trimming removed 4 bases from V and 1 base from J, with 6 bases in between. CDR3 coding DNA: TGTGCCAGCAGCTACGGGGGCACAGATACGCAGTATTTT. It specifies CASSYGGTDTQYF.

This clone showed up just a few times. V usage is TRBV7-9 and J usage is TRBJ2-2, with TRBD2 matching over 8 bases. Trimming removed 4 bases from V and 0 bases from J; junction bases left unmatched: 1. The V gene's germline CDR1 is SEHNR and CDR2 FQNEAQ (reference sequence). The CDR3 extends over 15 amino acids. CDR3 DNA: TGTGCCAGCAGCTCGGGAGGGGCGAACACCGGGGAGCTGTTTTTT. Encoded protein: CASSSGGANTGELFF.

This clone was recorded only once. V gene TRBV11-2 combines with J gene TRBJ2-7, with D perhaps TRBD2 (5 bases). Germline CDR1 SGHAT, CDR2 FQNNGV. The CDR3 is 14 amino acids. Trimming took 1 base from V and 3 from J, leaving 10 bases between them. The CDR3 DNA sequence: TGTGCCAGCAGCTTAGGAGCCGGACTCTACGAGCAGTACTTC. Protein product: CASSLGAGLYEQYF.

V is TRBV6-6 and J is TRBJ2-7, with D tentatively TRBD1 (5 bases). There are 13 residues in the CDR3. The germline gives CDR1 MNHNY, CDR2 SVGAGI (reference sequence). Trimming took 7 bases from V and 2 from J, leaving 12 bases between them. The CDR3 DNA reads as TGTGCCAGCACCCTACAACAGGCCTACGAGCAGTACTTC. Its translation is CASTLQQAYEQYF.

This chain joins TRBV7-6 and TRBJ1-4, with D perhaps TRBD1 (5 bases). V lost 5 bases and J lost 12, with 22 bases in between. CDR1 is SGHVS and CDR2 is FNYEAQ in the germline V gene. This CDR3 region has 15 residues. The CDR3 bases are TGTGCCAGCAGCCAGACATTGGGGCCCTTTAAGGAACTGTTTTTT. Protein sequence: CASSQTLGPFKELFF.

The chain has TRBV15 and TRBJ1-5; tentatively, D is TRBD1 (5 bases). Germline CDR1 is LNHNV and CDR2 is YYDKDF (reference sequence). Trimming removed 0 bases at V and 1 base at J, with 10 bases between. The CDR3 is made up of 16 amino acids. For the CDR3, the DNA is TGTGCCACCAGCAGAGATCGGGGACCCAGCAATCAGCCCCAGCATTTT. This sequence encodes CATSRDRGPSNQPQHF. Drawing the rest from reference TRBV15 and TRBJ1-5, the complete variable domain is DAMVIQNPRYQVTQFGKPVTLSCSQTLNHNVMYWYQQKSSQAPKLLFHYYDKDFNNEADTPDNFQSRRPNTSFCFLDIRSPGLGDTAMYLCATSRDRGPSNQPQHFGDGTRLSIL.

The rearrangement uses TRBV7-2 and TRBJ1-1; D is possibly TRBD1 (6 bases). With 5 bases removed from V and 5 bases from J, the gap between germline ends came to 15 bases. Per germline, CDR1 SGHTA and CDR2 FQGNSA. CDR3 size: 14 residues. CDR3 sequence: CASSRGQGRTEAFF. In DNA form, the CDR3 reads TGTGCCAGCAGCCGGGGCCAGGGGAGAACTGAAGCTTTCTTT.

This sequence joins TRBV5-4 and TRBJ1-4; D is uncertain. This CDR3 spans 15 amino acids. In germline, CDR1 is SGHNT, CDR2 YYREEE (reference sequence). The germline V and J ends were trimmed by 2 bases and 8 bases, with 16 bases remaining between them. The CDR3 is CASSFSPGIREKLFF. CDR3 sequence (DNA): TGTGCCAGCAGCTTCTCGCCGGGGATAAGGGAAAAACTGTTTTTT.

This chain uses TRBV4-2 with TRBJ1-2; D gene uncertain. V lost 0 bases to trimming and J lost 4 bases, with 12 bases between them. The CDR3 sequence is 15 residues long. The V gene's germline CDR1 is LGHNA and CDR2 YNFKEQ. The CDR3 loop reads CASSQDPLSPYGYTF. The CDR3 coding sequence is TGTGCCAGCAGCCAAGATCCCCTTTCACCCTATGGCTACACCTTC.